This T cell receptor (beta chain) was identified during a study of T cell repertoires in cytomegalovirus infection. CDR3 length: 17 amino acids. Germline CDR1 reads SGHTA; CDR2 reads FQGNSA. Trimming stripped 6 bases from V and 2 bases from J, with 17 bases between. This clonotype was found a few times. Its antigen is as yet unknown. Using its own MiXCR run on the reads, TCRdb lists one record per CDR3 protein. Found here are roughly 730,000 distinct CDR3 sequences, 33% of them singletons; the top ten hold 15% to 20%. The chain is built from TRBV7-2 and TRBJ2-6, with D perhaps TRBD1 (6 bases). The source material was cultured PBMCs, sampled from culture after CMV antigen stimulation. The source is a human donor in good health (CMV status not recorded). Some clones in this sample may be carry-over from other donors' samples. The CDR3 DNA reads TGTGCCAGCAGGTTGGGCAGGGACAACGCTGGGGCCAACGTCCTGACTTTC. Translating it yields CASRLGRDNAGANVLTF.